Each of the 31 T cell receptor beta chains below was sequenced from the same sample in a study of OX40 agonist ivuxolimab in advanced cancers. The library was produced with the immunoSEQ multiplex PCR assay. The table comes from immuneACCESS by way of TCRdb, which keeps in-frame sequences with V and J called. Part of the clones is missing from these tables; in studies checked, under half for an unresolved V gene and the rest for unknown reasons. This sample comprises about 91,000 clones, roughly 85% of them detected only once. Clones ranked in the top ten supply 0.2% to 0.25% of the sample. Sequences were derived from CD4+ or CD8+ T cells sorted from blood, sampled in a trial of the OX40 agonist ivuxolimab. The source is an adult with an advanced solid tumor such as melanoma, head and neck, liver or kidney cancer.

This clone was recorded once. The V and J genes are TRBV6-1 and TRBJ2-3; the D is unclear. V was trimmed by 2 bases and J by 0 bases, leaving 12 bases between them. The CDR3 covers 16 residues. The germline V gene encodes CDR1 MNHNS and CDR2 SASEGT. This chain's CDR3 is CASSERVSASTDTQYF. The CDR3 nucleotides are TGTGCCAGCAGTGAAAGGGTCAGCGCGAGCACAGATACGCAGTATTTT.

The rearrangement joins TRBV7-2 to TRBJ2-5; 11 bases are shared with TRBD2. The CDR3 totals 19 residues. Germline CDR1 is SGHTA and CDR2 is FQGNSA. Trimming cost V 4 bases and J 4 bases; bases outside gene matches: 17. CDR3: CASSWAGQPPTSGVETQYF. CDR3 in DNA: TGTGCCAGCAGCTGGGCGGGGCAGCCGCCGACTAGCGGGGTAGAGACCCAGTACTTC.

This clone was detected once. This chain connects TRBV7-2 to TRBJ1-5, with D hard to call. The CDR3 totals 13 residues. Per the germline V gene, CDR1 is SGHTA and CDR2 is FQGNSA. Trimming took off 1 base at V and 5 bases at J, with 6 bases between the two ends. CDR3 region: CASSLEWDQPQHF. In nucleotides, the CDR3 is TGTGCCAGCAGCTTAGAATGGGATCAGCCCCAGCATTTT.

The chain combines TRBV19 with TRBJ1-5; D unresolved. The V end was cut by 3 bases, the J end by 2 bases, with 20 bases between. CDR3 length equals 18 residues. Germline-derived CDR1 and CDR2 are LNHDA and SQIVND (reference sequence). The CDR3 here is CASSIRAPKLTGNQPQHF. CDR3 coding DNA: TGTGCCAGTAGTATCCGGGCCCCGAAACTAACAGGCAATCAGCCCCAGCATTTT.

The chain is built from TRBV6-5 and TRBJ1-2; D perhaps matches TRBD1 (5 bases). Between the trimmed V and J ends, which lost 6 bases and 5 bases, there was a span of 16 bases. This CDR3 has 14 amino acids. Per the germline V gene, CDR1 is MNHEY and CDR2 is SVGAGI. The CDR3 region has the DNA TGTGCCAGCAGACGGGGACTTACAACATATGGCTACACCTTC. Its translation is CASRRGLTTYGYTF.

This clone was observed once. The CDR3 sequence is CASSSTGRNGYTF. In nucleotides, the CDR3 is TGTGCCAGTAGCTCGACAGGGAGAAACGGCTACACCTTC. The chain carries TRBV19 and TRBJ1-2; TRBD1 matches 7 bases. CDR3 length equals 13 residues. V was clipped by 6 bases and J by 8 bases; unmatched bases: 9. Germline values: CDR1 LNHDA, CDR2 SQIVND (reference sequence).

The chain joins TRBV7-2 to TRBJ2-1; TRBD2 aligns across 9 bases. Unmatched junction bases numbered 7, after V lost 9 bases and J lost 4 bases. CDR1 and CDR2 from the germline V gene are SGHTA and FQGNSA. The CDR3 is made up of 14 amino acids. The CDR3 is CASRQRGDYNEQFF. The CDR3 DNA is TGTGCCAGTAGACAGCGGGGGGATTACAATGAGCAGTTCTTC.

The chain employs TRBV11-1 and TRBJ1-2; D might be TRBD1 (6 bases). V lost 2 bases, J lost 2 bases, and 12 bases lay in between. Germline loops: CDR1 SGHAT, CDR2 FQDESV (reference sequence). The CDR3 sequence is 15 residues long. The CDR3 protein is CASSLSPTGNYGYTF. CDR3 nucleotides: TGTGCCAGCAGCTTATCCCCTACAGGGAACTATGGCTACACCTTC.

The V and J genes are TRBV18 and TRBJ1-3; maybe TRBD1 (6 bases). CDR1 and CDR2 (germline): KGHSH, LQKENI. V was shortened by 3 bases and J by 0 bases, with 9 bases between the two germline ends. The CDR3 is 15 residues long. The CDR3 DNA reads TGTGCCAGCTCACCGGACAGAAGCTCTGGAAACACCATATATTTT. This gives the protein CASSPDRSSGNTIYF.

The CDR3 is CASSPILVDRGGNQPQHF. CDR3 bases: TGTGCCAGCTCACCTATTCTGGTGGACAGGGGAGGCAATCAGCCCCAGCATTTT. This sequence joins TRBV18 and TRBJ1-5; 9 bases are a match to TRBD1. With 3 bases clipped from V and 2 bases from J, the junction kept 11 bases outside the gene matches. Germline V gene data show CDR1 as KGHSH and CDR2 as LQKENI. The CDR3 runs to 18 residues.

The chain combines TRBV10-3 with TRBJ2-7; TRBD1 aligns across 9 bases. Germline V lookup: CDR1 ENHRY, CDR2 SYGVKD. CDR3 length equals 14 residues. V lost 10 bases, J lost 1 base, and 8 bases stayed unmatched. The CDR3 spells CASKPGQGSYEQYF. In DNA, the CDR3 is TGTGCCAGTAAACCGGGACAGGGTTCCTACGAGCAGTACTTC.

The V and J genes are TRBV10-3 and TRBJ1-5, with TRBD1 matching over 7 bases. CDR3 length equals 14 residues. The V and J ends lost 6 bases and 11 bases, in that order; junction bases with no gene match: 13. Germline CDR1 is ENHRY and CDR2 is SYGVKD. The CDR3 here is CAISEGQAPVTQHF. In nucleotides, the CDR3 is TGTGCCATCAGCGAAGGACAGGCCCCTGTGACCCAGCATTTT.

The J gene is TRBJ2-7, the V gene TRBV2; D might be TRBD1 (6 bases). The CDR3 extends over 14 amino acids. The germline V gene encodes CDR1 SNHLY and CDR2 FYNNEI. The V end was cut by 10 bases, the J end by 1 base, with 17 bases between. The CDR3 nucleotides read TGTGCCACCGCAAGACAGGCCATGTCCTACGAGCAGTACGTC. Its translation is CATARQAMSYEQYV.

The rearrangement uses TRBV11-2 and TRBJ2-1; TRBD2 matches 10 bases. The CDR3 length is 14 residues. Unmatched junction bases numbered 3, after V lost 6 bases and J lost 4 bases. Germline V gene lookup returns CDR1 SGHAT and CDR2 FQNNGV. As DNA, the CDR3 is TGTGCCAGCAGGCTAGCGGGGGTGTACAATGAGCAGTTCTTC. Translated, it gives CASRLAGVYNEQFF.

The J gene is TRBJ1-6, the V gene TRBV6-6; D gene unclear. Looked up from germline, CDR1 is MNHNY and CDR2 is SVGAGI (reference sequence). The CDR3 runs 12 residues. V lost 8 bases and J 8 bases, leaving 10 bases between the germline ends. The CDR3 loop reads CASHLEDSPLHF. CDR3 nucleotides: TGTGCCAGCCATTTGGAGGATTCACCCCTCCACTTT.

This clone came up a few times. V gene TRBV10-2 combines with J gene TRBJ2-7; D is unclear. The CDR3 runs to 13 residues. Trimming removed 6 bases at V and 0 bases at J, with 9 bases between. The germline gives CDR1 WSHSY, CDR2 SAAADI. CDR3 bases: TGCGCCAGCAGATCAGTTGACTCCTACGAGCAGTACGTC. It specifies CASRSVDSYEQYV.

This clone occurred a few times. Other nucleotide sequences in the sample specify the same CDR3. The genes are TRBV28 and TRBJ1-2; D unclear. V lost 3 bases and J 2 bases, leaving 7 bases between the germline ends. Germline V lookup: CDR1 MDHEN, CDR2 SYDVKM. The CDR3 has 13 amino acids. The CDR3 DNA reads as TGTGCCAGCAGTTTCGGCGGGAACTATGGCTACACCTTC. This codes for CASSFGGNYGYTF.

This clone showed up just a few times. The J gene is TRBJ2-7, the V gene TRBV7-6; 8 nucleotides align to TRBD1. The CDR3 spans 14 residues. Trimming took 5 bases from V and 2 from J; bases not matched to a gene: 5. The germline V gene encodes CDR1 SGHVS and CDR2 FNYEAQ. The CDR3 is CASSLRQGTYEQYF. CDR3 sequence (DNA): TGTGCCAGCAGCCTAAGACAGGGGACCTACGAGCAGTACTTC.

This chain links TRBV13 with TRBJ2-1, with 11 bases fitting TRBD2. After removal of 0 bases from V and 6 bases from J, the junction contained 7 bases not matched to a gene. The germline V gene has CDR1 PRHDT and CDR2 FYEKMQ (reference sequence). The CDR3 has 17 amino acids. The CDR3 loop reads CASSLGRIAGGLNEQFF. The DNA for the CDR3 is TGTGCCAGCAGCTTAGGCCGAATAGCGGGAGGGCTCAATGAGCAGTTCTTC. Variable domain in full (rest from reference TRBV13 and TRBJ2-1): AAGVIQSPRHLIKEKRETATLKCYPIPRHDTVYWYQQGPGQDPQFLISFYEKMQSDKGSIPDRFSAQQFSDYHSELNMSSLELGDSALYFCASSLGRIAGGLNEQFFGPGTRLTVL.

The V and J genes are TRBV28 and TRBJ1-1; D remains unclear. This CDR3 comprises 16 residues. V shed 0 bases and J shed 0 bases, with 11 bases lying between them. CDR1 MDHEN and CDR2 SYDVKM come from the germline V gene. CDR3 region: CASSLWERFMNTEAFF. The CDR3 DNA is TGTGCCAGCAGTTTATGGGAACGCTTCATGAACACTGAAGCTTTCTTT.

The V gene is TRBV19, the J gene TRBJ1-5; D ambiguous. Germline lookup yields CDR1 LNHDA and CDR2 SQIVND (reference sequence). The CDR3 has 13 amino acids. The V gene lost 4 bases and the J gene lost 5 bases, with 9 bases spanning the gap. In DNA form, the CDR3 reads TGTGCCAGTAGTACTAGGGCCCATCAGCCCCAGCATTTT. Its protein product is CASSTRAHQPQHF.

The gene calls are TRBV28 and TRBJ2-5, with a tentative D call TRBD2 (6 bases). V was pared by 4 bases and J by 3 bases, with 15 bases between. The CDR3 consists of 15 residues. CDR1 is MDHEN and CDR2 is SYDVKM in the germline V gene. CDR3 bases: TGTGCCAGCAGTTCCAGACGGAGGGGAAAAGAGACCCAGTACTTC. This gives the protein CASSSRRRGKETQYF.

The sample holds a few counts of this clone. This chain joins TRBV4-1 and TRBJ1-1; no firm D call. This CDR3 has 15 residues. Trimming pared 2 bases from V and 1 base from J, leaving 11 bases between. Germline CDR1 and CDR2: MGHRA and YSYEKL. CDR3 in amino acids: CASSQIRLRNTEAFF. The CDR3, as DNA: TGCGCCAGCAGCCAAATCAGGTTAAGGAACACTGAAGCTTTCTTT.

This clone was detected only a few times. The chain uses TRBV19 and TRBJ2-1, with D possibly being TRBD2 (5 bases). Trimming shortened V by 2 bases and J by 4 bases, and 9 bases separated the two germline ends. Germline-derived CDR1 and CDR2 are LNHDA and SQIVND (reference sequence). This CDR3 region has 14 residues. The CDR3 nucleotides are TGTGCCAGTAGTATACGTCTAGCATACAATGAGCAGTTCTTC. This sequence encodes CASSIRLAYNEQFF.

This chain joins TRBV14 and TRBJ2-6; tentative D call: TRBD2 (5 bases). The V and J ends lost 1 base and 0 bases respectively, with 13 bases between them. This CDR3 region has 18 residues. CDR1 is SGHDN, CDR2 FVKESK, per germline. CDR3 sequence: CASSQGPLRGSGANVLTF. CDR3 in DNA: TGTGCCAGCAGCCAAGGTCCCCTCCGGGGCTCTGGGGCCAACGTCCTGACTTTC. The full variable domain, completed using reference TRBV14 and TRBJ2-6, is EAGVTQFPSHSVIEKGQTVTLRCDPISGHDNLYWYRRVMGKEIKFLLHFVKESKQDESGMPNNRFLAERTGGTYSTLKVQPAELEDSGVYFCASSQGPLRGSGANVLTFGAGSRLTVL.

The V gene is TRBV5-3, the J gene TRBJ1-5; no reliable D call. TRBV5-3 carries the ORF label, with uncertain function. This CDR3 is built from 17 residues. V was cut by 4 bases and J by 4 bases, with 21 bases left in between. CDR3 coding DNA: TGTGCCAGAAGCGAAAAACGAGCGTTGGCTAGAAATCAGCCCCAGCATTTT. This sequence encodes CARSEKRALARNQPQHF.

The chain has TRBV6-1 and TRBJ2-2; D is undetermined. Germline V gene data show CDR1 as MNHNS and CDR2 as SASEGT. CDR3 size: 15 residues. V gave up 6 bases and J gave up 2 bases, with 13 bases separating them. The DNA for the CDR3 is TGTGCCAGCAGCGCCACCCAAGTCAACACCGGGGAGCTGTTTTTT. Encoded protein: CASSATQVNTGELFF.

This chain joins TRBV10-1 and TRBJ1-3; D remains ambiguous. CDR1 WNHNN and CDR2 SYGVQD come from the germline V gene (reference sequence). Trimming stripped 6 bases from V and 2 bases from J, with 11 bases between. This CDR3 has 14 amino acids. The CDR3 reads CASSQAGAGNTIYF. The CDR3 DNA sequence: TGCGCCAGCAGCCAAGCAGGAGCTGGAAACACCATATATTTT.

This clone was picked up one time. The chain carries TRBV5-6 and TRBJ1-5; no clear D gene. Germline V gene lookup returns CDR1 SGHDT and CDR2 YYEEEE. The CDR3 consists of 13 residues. Trimming took 0 bases from V and 11 from J, leaving 12 bases between them. The CDR3 protein is CASSLGVSVAQHF. In DNA form, the CDR3 reads TGTGCCAGCAGCTTGGGGGTGTCCGTAGCCCAGCATTTT.

Here the CDR3 DNA reads TGTGCCAGCAGGCCAACAGGGAGCTCCTATAATTCACCCCTCCACTTT. Translated: CASRPTGSSYNSPLHF. This rearrangement joins TRBV7-2 to TRBJ1-6; the D gene is possibly TRBD1 (6 bases). Trimming cost V 6 bases and J 0 bases, with 12 bases left between them. The germline V gene encodes CDR1 SGHTA and CDR2 FQGNSA. The CDR3 sequence is 16 residues long.

The chain has TRBV11-3 and TRBJ2-3; TRBD1 matches at 10 bases. V lost 5 bases, J lost 3 bases, and 5 bases stayed unmatched. The CDR3 spans 15 residues. The germline CDR1 and CDR2 sequences are SGHNT and YENEEA. This CDR3 is CASSARQGATDTQYF. The CDR3 DNA follows: TGTGCCAGCAGCGCCCGACAGGGGGCTACAGATACGCAGTATTTT.